This TCR beta chain was recovered during a study of T cells in Graves' hyperthyroidism and ophthalmopathy. Researchers amplified the TCR beta CDR3 regions from RNA transcripts. The study used the HTBI primer set for a first-round RT-PCR of the TCR CDR3. TCRdb processed the multiplex PCR reads anew with MiXCR; each CDR3 protein has one entry. Among some 510,000 distinct CDR3 sequences listed, under 60% were seen once. This clonotype has just a few counts. Germline values: CDR1 MGHRA, CDR2 YSYEKL. The V and J ends lost 0 bases and 4 bases respectively, with 9 bases between them. The CDR3 consists of 14 residues.

The chain employs TRBV4-1 and TRBJ1-2; no clear D gene. The TCR originated in a young woman with Graves' hyperthyroidism. Sequenced material: peripheral blood or thyroid tissue (not recorded which). The CDR3 region is CASSQEDGRYGYTF. The CDR3 nucleotides are TGCGCCAGCAGCCAAGAGGACGGCCGCTATGGCTACACCTTC.